This is a list of T cell receptor beta chains from one sample in a study of human T cells and chemical hapten exposure. TCRdb recomputed calls from the RACE reads with MiXCR, one row per CDR3 protein. The data contain 380,000 or so distinct CDR3 sequences, about 4.8% of them seen just once; the ten biggest clones take up 2% to 2.5%. Sequenced here: whole blood, sampled in connection with sensitization to the hapten diphenylcyclopropenone (DPC). The receptor set was obtained from a woman aged 50 to 60 with alopecia areata. Some clones in this sample may be carry-over from other donors' samples. Each CDR3 is given with its conserved first and last residue. A D gene is named only where the DNA matches it firmly. Only some rows state a clone size, as once, few, many or a class for expanded clones.

NA	TRBJ2-3	many	TRBV12-3/TRBV12-4	14	CASSQGQVTDTQYF	TGTGCCAGCAGTCAGGGACAAGTCACAGATACGCAGTATTTT
NA	TRBJ1-2	many	TRBV6-2/TRBV6-3	15	CASSYPGYGNYGYTF	TGTGCCAGCAGTTACCCTGGTTACGGGAACTATGGCTACACCTTC
TRBD2	TRBJ2-2	many	TRBV6-2/TRBV6-3	14	CASSNGLAAGELFF	TGTGCCAGCAGTAATGGACTAGCAGCCGGGGAGCTGTTTTTT
TRBD1	TRBJ1-1	many	TRBV11-2	15	CASSLGAGGATEAFF	TGTGCCAGCAGCTTAGGGGCAGGGGGCGCGACTGAAGCTTTCTTT
NA	TRBJ2-3	many	TRBV20-1	14	CSARGSRYTDTQYF	TGCAGTGCTAGAGGTAGCCGGTACACAGATACGCAGTATTTT
TRBD2	TRBJ2-2	few	TRBV28	15	CASSFGGRAFGELFF	TGTGCCAGCAGTTTCGGCGGGAGGGCCTTCGGGGAGCTGTTTTTT
NA	TRBJ2-6	NA	TRBV5-4	14	CASSLEEGANVLTF	TGTGCCAGCAGCTTGGAGGAAGGTGCCAACGTCCTGACTTTC
NA	TRBJ1-1	many	TRBV6-2/TRBV6-3	13	CASSYDGRTEAFF	TGTGCCAGCAGTTACGATGGAAGGACTGAAGCTTTCTTT
TRBD1	TRBJ2-1	few	TRBV6-6	15	CASSYTGQGFNEQFF	TGTGCCAGCAGTTACACCGGACAGGGTTTCAATGAGCAGTTCTTC
NA	TRBJ2-3	NA	TRBV7-2	14	CASRYGGGTDTQYF	TGTGCCAGCAGGTACGGAGGGGGAACAGATACGCAGTATTTT
TRBD1	TRBJ1-2	few	TRBV7-2	14	CASSLEGQSYGYTF	TGTGCCAGCAGCCTAGAGGGACAGAGCTATGGCTACACCTTC
NA	TRBJ2-7	many	TRBV11-2	14	CASSSYDGAYEQYF	TGTGCCAGCAGCTCCTACGACGGTGCCTACGAGCAGTACTTC
NA	TRBJ1-6	few	TRBV4-2	16	CASSQEPTGHNSPLHF	TGTGCCAGCAGCCAGGAGCCGACAGGCCATAATTCACCCCTCCACTTT
TRBD1	TRBJ2-7	NA	TRBV3-1	16	CASSQRAGTGGSWQYF	TGTGCCAGCAGCCAGAGAGCCGGGACAGGGGGGTCATGGCAGTACTTC
NA	TRBJ2-3	many	TRBV7-2	14	CASSLNSRDLHRYF	TGTGCCAGCAGCTTAAATTCGAGGGACCTTCACCGGTATTTT
NA	TRBJ2-5	many	TRBV3-1	14	CASSQAQDGETQYF	TGTGCCAGCAGCCAAGCACAGGACGGAGAGACCCAGTACTTC
NA	TRBJ1-1	many	TRBV5-5	12	CASSLTGGLAFF	TGTGCCAGCAGCTTAACAGGAGGTCTAGCTTTCTTT
NA	TRBJ2-1	few	TRBV5-4	16	CASSLYAGPVTDEQFF	TGTGCCAGCAGCTTGTACGCCGGGCCCGTGACCGATGAGCAGTTCTTC
TRBD1	TRBJ1-6	many	TRBV10-3	14	CAIGQGADNSPLHF	TGTGCCATCGGGCAGGGGGCAGATAATTCACCCCTCCACTTT
TRBD1	TRBJ1-2	NA	TRBV2	15	CASSHRTGGAYGYTF	TGTGCCAGCAGTCATAGGACAGGGGGCGCCTATGGCTACACCTTC
NA	TRBJ2-1	many	TRBV20-1	15	CSARTPGRENNEQFF	TGCAGTGCTAGGACCCCCGGCAGGGAAAACAATGAGCAGTTCTTC
NA	TRBJ2-7	many	TRBV27	14	CASSPLGFGEEQYF	TGTGCCAGCAGTCCACTAGGATTCGGCGAAGAGCAGTACTTC
NA	TRBJ2-7	few	TRBV29-1	13	CSVVVGRTGEQYF	TGCAGCGTTGTAGTCGGGCGGACGGGGGAGCAGTACTTC
NA	TRBJ1-1	many	TRBV11-2	15	CASSLTTGSNTEAFF	TGTGCCAGCAGCTTAACGACAGGATCGAACACTGAAGCTTTCTTT
NA	TRBJ1-1	few	TRBV18	13	CASSLAGRTKAFF	TGTGCCAGCTCACTCGCGGGCCGAACAAAAGCTTTCTTT
NA	TRBJ1-2	many	TRBV29-1	16	CSVGAQGANRDYGYTF	TGCAGCGTTGGGGCACAGGGAGCGAACAGGGACTATGGCTACACCTTC
NA	TRBJ1-1	few	TRBV5-1	15	CASSNTRGRSTEAFF	TGCGCCAGCAGCAATACCAGGGGTCGGAGCACTGAAGCTTTCTTT